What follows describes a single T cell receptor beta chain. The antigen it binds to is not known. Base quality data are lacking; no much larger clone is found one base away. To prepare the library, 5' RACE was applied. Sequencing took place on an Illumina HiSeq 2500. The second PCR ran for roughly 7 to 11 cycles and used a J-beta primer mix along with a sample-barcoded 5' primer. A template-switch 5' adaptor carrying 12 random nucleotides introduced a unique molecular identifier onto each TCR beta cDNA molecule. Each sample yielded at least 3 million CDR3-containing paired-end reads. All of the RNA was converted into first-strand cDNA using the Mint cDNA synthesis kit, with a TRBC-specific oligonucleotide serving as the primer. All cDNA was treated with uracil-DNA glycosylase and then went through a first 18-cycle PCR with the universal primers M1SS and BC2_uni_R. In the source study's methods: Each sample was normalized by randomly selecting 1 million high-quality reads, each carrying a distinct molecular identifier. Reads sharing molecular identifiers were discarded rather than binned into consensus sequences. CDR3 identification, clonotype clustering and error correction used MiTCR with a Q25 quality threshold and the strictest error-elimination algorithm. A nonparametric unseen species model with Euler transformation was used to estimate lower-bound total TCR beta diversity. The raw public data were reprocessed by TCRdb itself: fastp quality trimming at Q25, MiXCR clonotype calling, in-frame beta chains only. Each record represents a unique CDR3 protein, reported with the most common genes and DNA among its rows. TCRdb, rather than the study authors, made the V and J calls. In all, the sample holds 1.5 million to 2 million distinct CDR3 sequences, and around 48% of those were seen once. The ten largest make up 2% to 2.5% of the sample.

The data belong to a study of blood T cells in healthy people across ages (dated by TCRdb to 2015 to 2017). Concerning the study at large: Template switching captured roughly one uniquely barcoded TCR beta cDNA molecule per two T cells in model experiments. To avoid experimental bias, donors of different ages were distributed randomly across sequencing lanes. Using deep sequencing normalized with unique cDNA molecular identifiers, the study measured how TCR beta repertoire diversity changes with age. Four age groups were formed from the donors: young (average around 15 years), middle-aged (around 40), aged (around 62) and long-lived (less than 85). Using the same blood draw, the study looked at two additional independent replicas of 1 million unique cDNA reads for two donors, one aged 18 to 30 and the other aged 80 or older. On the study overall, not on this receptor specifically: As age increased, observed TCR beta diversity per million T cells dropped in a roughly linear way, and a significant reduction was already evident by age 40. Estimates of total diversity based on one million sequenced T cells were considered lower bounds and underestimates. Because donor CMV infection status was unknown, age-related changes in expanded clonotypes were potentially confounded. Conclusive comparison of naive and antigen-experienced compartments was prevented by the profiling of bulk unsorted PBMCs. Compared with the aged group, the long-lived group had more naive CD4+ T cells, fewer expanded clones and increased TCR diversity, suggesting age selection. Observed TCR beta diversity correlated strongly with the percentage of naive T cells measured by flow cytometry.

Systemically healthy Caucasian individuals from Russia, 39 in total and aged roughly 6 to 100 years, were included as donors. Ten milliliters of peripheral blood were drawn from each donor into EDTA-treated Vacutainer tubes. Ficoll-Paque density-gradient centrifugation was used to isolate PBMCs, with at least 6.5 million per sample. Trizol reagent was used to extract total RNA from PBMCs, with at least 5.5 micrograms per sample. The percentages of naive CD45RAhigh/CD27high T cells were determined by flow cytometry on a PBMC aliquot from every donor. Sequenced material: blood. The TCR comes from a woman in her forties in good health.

The DNA sequence is as follows: TGTGCCAGCAGCGAGAACCCGTCCCAAATGTGGGAGCAGTACTTC. The resulting protein is CASSENPSQMWEQYF. The V and J genes are TRBV9 and TRBJ2-4; a weak D assignment points to TRBD2 (5 bases agree). The CDR3 starts with the cysteine, ends with the phenylalanine, and has 15 residues. Only the CDR3 DNA is retained, 45 bases long and in frame from the first base. Trimming costs V 3 bases and J 13 bases, and their ends lie 23 bases apart. From a lookup of the germline V gene, CDR1 and CDR2 are SGDLS and YYNGEE.